Below are 5 T cell receptor beta chains sequenced from a single sample in a study of CD8+CD57+ T cells in acquired aplastic anemia. Only patients with CD8+CD57+ cell expansion on flow cytometry were chosen for sequencing. The template used for profiling TCR beta VDJ and CDR3 was genomic DNA. MiXCR, run by TCRdb on the reads, gives a single entry per CDR3 protein. The sample lists 310,000 or so distinct CDR3 sequences; 56% were seen once. Sequencing input: sorted CD4+, CD8+, or CD8+CD57+ T cells (not recorded which) from PBMCs. These receptors originate from a human donor with aplastic anemia.

CDR3 in DNA: TGTGCCAGCAGCAGGATCGACTCCTACGAGCAGTACTTC. Its protein is CASSRIDSYEQYF. J is TRBJ2-7 and V is TRBV2; D unclear. The V end lost 6 bases, the J end lost 0 bases, and 9 bases lay between the germline ends. The CDR3 contains 13 residues. Germline loops: CDR1 SNHLY, CDR2 FYNNEI.

A few counts support this clonotype. V usage is TRBV3-1 and J usage is TRBJ2-5; D ambiguous. The CDR3 loop spans 16 amino acids. Between the trimmed V and J ends, which lost 5 bases and 4 bases, there was a span of 20 bases. CDR1 LGHDT and CDR2 YNNKEL come from the germline V gene (reference sequence). This CDR3 is CASSAIGSMSGETQYF. For the CDR3, the DNA is TGTGCCAGCAGCGCAATTGGTAGTATGAGTGGAGAGACCCAGTACTTC.

The chain uses TRBV11-2 and TRBJ2-7; weak D call: TRBD1 (5 bases). The germline V gene has CDR1 SGHAT and CDR2 FQNNGV. Trimming took 8 bases from V and 0 from J, leaving 11 bases between them. The CDR3 sequence is 13 residues long. The CDR3 region has the DNA TGTGCCAGCCTTCCAGGGAACTCCTACGAGCAGTACTTC. Translating gives CASLPGNSYEQYF.

This CDR3 is CSARQGPLRFF. The DNA for the CDR3 is TGCAGTGCTAGACAGGGACCGTTAAGGTTCTTC. The chain joins TRBV20-1 to TRBJ2-1, with D perhaps TRBD1 or TRBD2 (5 bases each). Trimming left V 2 bases short and J 15 bases short, with 14 bases between. The CDR3 loop spans 11 amino acids. CDR1 is DFQATT and CDR2 is SNEGSKA in the germline V gene (reference sequence).

The rearrangement uses TRBV2 and TRBJ1-3; D is undetermined. The CDR3 is 15 residues long. In germline, CDR1 is SNHLY, CDR2 FYNNEI. The CDR3 DNA reads TGTGCTAGAGATTACCACAGCGACTCTGGAAACACCATATATTTT. Translated, it gives CARDYHSDSGNTIYF. Supplemented by reference TRBV2 and TRBJ1-3, the full variable domain reads EPEVTQTPSHQVTQMGQEVILRCVPISNHLYFYWYRQILGQKVEFLVSFYNNEISEKSEIFDDQFSVERPDGSNFTLKIRSTKLEDSAMYFCARDYHSDSGNTIYFGEGSWLTVV.